The 24 T cell receptor beta chains reported below all come from one sample, sequenced in a study of beta chain features in type 1 diabetes. Study outcomes and limitations: Shortening that was moderate but significant affected the TCRB CDR3s of Type 1 diabetes patients in all four CD4+ subsets.

No antigen is known for these receptors. Expressed TCRB transcripts were sequenced after all isolated RNA was converted to cDNA. Sequencing was performed with immunoSEQ multiplex PCR; in TCRdb, only in-frame clones are kept and a portion is missing. This table holds some 150,000 clones, about 9% found once. Sequenced sample: central memory CD4+ T cells from blood. All receptors derive from a woman aged 30 to 39 with type 1 diabetes.

The chain combines TRBV5-1 with TRBJ2-1; 8 nucleotides align to TRBD2. Unmatched junction bases numbered 5, after V lost 3 bases and J lost 3 bases. The germline V gene has CDR1 SGHRS and CDR2 YFSETQ. This CDR3 is built from 15 residues. As DNA, the CDR3 is TGCGCCAGCAGCTACGAGCGGGAGCTCTACAATGAGCAGTTCTTC. This sequence encodes CASSYERELYNEQFF.

This clone has only a few counts. V usage is TRBV30 and J usage is TRBJ2-5; D not resolved. Germline-derived CDR1 and CDR2 are GTSNPN and SVGIG (reference sequence). Trimming took 1 base from V and 1 from J, leaving 7 bases between them. This CDR3 region has 13 residues. The CDR3 sequence: CAWSASFQETQYF. The CDR3 DNA reads as TGTGCCTGGAGTGCGAGTTTCCAAGAGACCCAGTACTTC.

This clone was picked up a small number of times. The chain recombines TRBV7-9 with TRBJ2-3; D is perhaps TRBD1 (6 bases). The V end lost 5 bases, the J end lost 3 bases, and 9 bases lay between the germline ends. CDR3 size: 13 residues. CDR1 is SEHNR and CDR2 is FQNEAQ in the germline V gene (reference sequence). For the CDR3, the DNA is TGTGCCAGCAGCCGAACAGGGACAGATACGCAGTATTTT. Amino acids: CASSRTGTDTQYF.

J is TRBJ2-1 and V is TRBV9; 10 bases align to TRBD2. V shed 3 bases, J shed 1 base, and the junction held 1 base outside the gene matches. Germline V lookup: CDR1 SGDLS, CDR2 YYNGEE. This CDR3 is built from 15 residues. The CDR3 nucleotides read TGTGCCAGCAGCGGTAGCGGGAGGTCCTACAATGAGCAGTTCTTC. It translates to CASSGSGRSYNEQFF.

This clone has just a few counts. The CDR3 DNA follows: TGTGCCAGCAGCCCGGGACAGGGAGGGTACAATGAGCAGTTCTTC. Encoded protein: CASSPGQGGYNEQFF. The J gene is TRBJ2-1, the V gene TRBV13; TRBD1 agrees at 9 bases. CDR1 PRHDT and CDR2 FYEKMQ come from the germline V gene (reference sequence). Trimming took 5 bases from V and 4 from J; bases not matched to a gene: 6. CDR3 length: 15 residues.

This clone was seen only a few times. The genes are TRBV11-2 and TRBJ2-1; D gene uncertain. Germline V gene data show CDR1 as SGHAT and CDR2 as FQNNGV. With 1 base removed from V and 12 bases from J, the gap between germline ends came to 10 bases. The CDR3 contains 12 residues. The CDR3 nucleotides read TGTGCCAGCAGCTTAGTCGAGGAAGGGCAGTTCTTC. Its translation is CASSLVEEGQFF.

The chain has TRBV2 and TRBJ2-7; 12 nucleotides align to TRBD2. The V gene's germline CDR1 is SNHLY and CDR2 FYNNEI. J lost 4 bases, V lost 7 bases, and 14 bases had no gene match. The CDR3 runs to 17 residues. CDR3 amino acids: CASMGLAGGPDEYEQYF. CDR3 bases: TGTGCCAGCATGGGCCTAGCGGGAGGGCCGGATGAATACGAGCAGTACTTC.

V and J are TRBV19 and TRBJ2-5; TRBD2 is a possible D gene (7 bases). Trimming cost V 9 bases and J 2 bases, with 16 bases left between them. The CDR3 consists of 14 residues. Germline V lookup: CDR1 LNHDA, CDR2 SQIVND (reference sequence). DNA of the CDR3: TGTGCCAGCCGGGGGGACATTTTTCAAGAGACCCAGTACTTC. This encodes CASRGDIFQETQYF.

This clone was seen many times. The chain employs TRBV5-1 and TRBJ2-4; D may be TRBD2 (6 bases). Between the trimmed V and J ends, which lost 0 bases and 0 bases, there was a span of 13 bases. CDR1 and CDR2 (germline): SGHRS, YFSETQ. The CDR3 runs to 17 residues. In DNA form, the CDR3 reads TGCGCCAGCAGCTTGGCCCCTCAAGCGGGAGCCAAAAACATTCAGTACTTC. It translates to CASSLAPQAGAKNIQYF.

In regard to this clone: Other DNA sequences in this sample translate to the same CDR3. The chain is built from TRBV7-3 and TRBJ2-7; 9 nucleotides align to TRBD1. V lost 2 bases and J lost 4; bases outside the gene matches: 3. This CDR3 has 14 amino acids. CDR1 is SGHTA and CDR2 is FQGTGA in the germline V gene. CDR3: CASSLGTGNYEQYF. CDR3 nucleotides: TGTGCCAGCAGCTTAGGGACAGGGAATTACGAGCAGTACTTC.

The rearrangement joins TRBV4-2 to TRBJ2-3, with 7 bases matching TRBD2. The CDR3 covers 17 residues. The germline gives CDR1 LGHNA, CDR2 YNFKEQ. V was clipped by 4 bases and J by 2 bases; unmatched bases: 12. The CDR3 is CASSRGGGEILTDTQYF. CDR3 DNA: TGTGCCAGCAGCCGAGGCGGGGGAGAAATTCTCACAGATACGCAGTATTTT.

This CDR3 reads CASSDGTEQETQYF. The CDR3 DNA follows: TGCGCCAGCAGCGACGGGACAGAGCAAGAGACCCAGTACTTC. The gene calls are TRBV5-1 and TRBJ2-5; 7 bases are a match to TRBD1. From germline, CDR1 is SGHRS and CDR2 YFSETQ. This CDR3 region has 14 residues. J lost 2 bases, V lost 4 bases, and 5 bases had no gene match.

The rearrangement joins TRBV4-1 to TRBJ2-1, with 11 bases fitting TRBD2. Germline trimming cut 1 base from V and 4 bases from J; bases unmatched to any gene: 9. Germline V gene lookup returns CDR1 MGHRA and CDR2 YSYEKL. This CDR3 is built from 18 residues. The CDR3 loop is CASSQVDMGLAVYNEQFF. The CDR3, as DNA: TGCGCCAGCAGCCAAGTAGATATGGGACTAGCGGTATACAATGAGCAGTTCTTC.

V gene TRBV2 combines with J gene TRBJ2-1; possibly TRBD1 for D (5 bases). This CDR3 comprises 12 residues. CDR1 is SNHLY, CDR2 FYNNEI, per germline. Trimming cost V 8 bases and J 4 bases, with 9 bases left between them. The CDR3 spells CASSQAYNEQFF. CDR3 in DNA: TGTGCCAGCTCACAGGCGTACAATGAGCAGTTCTTC.

The rearrangement joins TRBV28 to TRBJ1-2; 11 nucleotides align to TRBD1. The CDR3 is 14 residues long. J gave up 4 bases and V 6 bases, and 4 bases lay outside the gene matches. Germline V gene lookup returns CDR1 MDHEN and CDR2 SYDVKM. The CDR3 sequence is CASSSGTGGYGYTF. CDR3 nucleotides: TGTGCCAGCAGCTCCGGGACAGGGGGCTATGGCTACACCTTC.

The chain carries TRBV4-2 and TRBJ1-5; 9 positions match TRBD1. V lost 4 bases and J lost 2; bases outside the gene matches: 9. The germline CDR1 and CDR2 sequences are LGHNA and YNFKEQ. The CDR3 covers 17 residues. The CDR3 loop reads CASSRQARTGGNQPQHF. In DNA, the CDR3 is TGTGCCAGCAGCCGCCAAGCTAGGACAGGGGGCAATCAGCCCCAGCATTTT.

The chain is built from TRBV19 and TRBJ1-1; D perhaps matches TRBD1 (5 bases). This CDR3 spans 16 amino acids. Trimming took 3 bases from V and 2 from J, leaving 16 bases between them. Germline V gene data show CDR1 as LNHDA and CDR2 as SQIVND (reference sequence). The CDR3 here is CASSIGFQGGNTEAFF. In DNA form, the CDR3 reads TGTGCCAGTAGTATTGGATTCCAGGGCGGTAACACTGAAGCTTTCTTT.

This clone came up a few times. This chain uses TRBV21-1 with TRBJ2-7; the table's TRBD1 call for D was not verified on the DNA. TRBV21-1 is deemed a pseudogene. This CDR3 is built from 13 residues. The CDR3 here is CASSKGSPYEQYF. CDR3 nucleotide sequence: TGTGCCAGCAGCAAGGGCAGTCCCTACGAGCAGTACTTC.

The chain links TRBV28 to TRBJ1-1, with D possibly being TRBD1 (5 bases). The CDR3 totals 13 residues. Germline CDR1 is MDHEN and CDR2 is SYDVKM. V lost 7 bases, J lost 4 bases, and 13 bases lay in between. The CDR3 sequence: CASTKGRGTEAFF. The CDR3 coding sequence is TGTGCCAGCACCAAGGGGAGGGGCACTGAAGCTTTCTTT.

This clone was observed a few times. The J gene is TRBJ1-5, the V gene TRBV4-2, with 7 bases lining up with TRBD1. The ends lost 4 bases at V and 4 bases at J; junction bases unmatched: 13. Germline V lookup: CDR1 LGHNA, CDR2 YNFKEQ. The CDR3 is 17 residues long. Here the CDR3 DNA reads TGTGCCAGCAGCCTAGATGCCGGGACAGTAAAAAATCAGCCCCAGCATTTT. It encodes CASSLDAGTVKNQPQHF.

This chain connects TRBV4-2 to TRBJ2-1; 16 nucleotides line up with TRBD2. The V and J ends lost 4 bases and 9 bases, in that order; junction bases with no gene match: 6. CDR3 length equals 16 residues. Germline V CDR1 and CDR2: LGHNA, YNFKEQ. The CDR3 loop reads CASSPGTSGRAREQFF. In DNA, the CDR3 is TGTGCCAGCAGCCCTGGGACTAGCGGGAGGGCCCGTGAGCAGTTCTTC.

This clone was counted a few times. CDR3 residues: CASSTIDSQETQYF. CDR3 nucleotides: TGTGCCAGCAGTACCATAGACAGCCAAGAGACCCAGTACTTC. J is TRBJ2-5 and V is TRBV27, with D possibly TRBD1 on 5 matching bases. Germline CDR1 is MNHEY and CDR2 is SMNVEV (reference sequence). Trimming removed 5 bases at V and 1 base at J, with 11 bases between. This CDR3 has 14 amino acids.

This chain joins TRBV19 and TRBJ2-1; 9 bases are shared with TRBD1. V gave up 7 bases and J gave up 1 base; unmatched junction bases: 5. CDR1 is LNHDA, CDR2 SQIVND, per germline (reference sequence). The CDR3 consists of 15 residues. CDR3: CASTPQGASYNEQFF. The CDR3 bases are TGTGCCAGTACCCCACAGGGGGCATCCTACAATGAGCAGTTCTTC.

V usage is TRBV28 and J usage is TRBJ2-3; the match to TRBD2 covers 8 bases. The germline gives CDR1 MDHEN, CDR2 SYDVKM. This CDR3 contains 18 residues. J lost 6 bases, V lost 6 bases, and 20 bases had no gene match. This CDR3 reads CASSQLGYGTRVWDTQYF. As DNA, the CDR3 is TGTGCCAGCAGCCAACTTGGCTACGGGACTAGGGTTTGGGATACGCAGTATTTT.